This TCR beta chain was profiled in a study of blood T cells in healthy people across ages. The CDR3 is 19 residues long. CDR1 is SGHNT and CDR2 is YENEEA in the germline V gene. It was with a sample-barcoded 5' primer and a J-beta primer mix that a second PCR of roughly 7 to 12 cycles was run. TCRdb itself ran the 5' RACE reads through MiXCR, one entry per CDR3 protein. This table has some 1,000,000 distinct CDR3 sequences, 20% to 25% appearing once. The data were also submitted as part of a second study, on T cells of mothers and their children. That source adds: Donors were a few healthy Caucasian mothers and their six children.

The source material was blood. V and J are TRBV11-3 and TRBJ2-5, with 11 bases lining up with TRBD1. Judging by the DNA end, TRBJ2-1 fits better; the J call may be wrong. This receptor was identified in a girl aged 2-15 years in good health. CDR3 DNA sequence: TGTGCCAGCAGCTCTCGGACAGGGGGCTGGGACAAGGGGGTAAATGAGCAGTTCTTC. Residues: CASSSRTGGWDKGVNEQFF.